Below are 20 T cell receptor beta chains sequenced from a single sample in a study of vaccination effects on CD4 cells after COVID-19. Their specific antigens are unknown. Libraries were prepared by immunoSEQ multiplex PCR; TCRdb keeps only in-frame clonotypes and omits some of them. The sample includes about 35,000 clones, 65% to 70% of them seen just once. Subsequent to a culture period of about ten days, CD4+ T cells were isolated. The input for sequencing was CD4+ T cells from PBMCs cultured without peptide, taken before COVID-19 vaccination. Source of these receptors: a human donor who received a COVID-19 vaccine.

This clone showed up just a few times. The chain has TRBV21-1 and TRBJ1-1. TRBV21-1 counts as a pseudogene. The CDR3 runs to 17 residues. For the CDR3, the DNA is TGTGCCAGCAGCATCACGAGGCTTCGTCAGGTCCACACTGAAGCTTTCTTT. Translated: CASSITRLRQVHTEAFF.

This chain connects TRBV3-1 (or the pseudogene TRBV3-2) to TRBJ2-3; D is unclear. Trimming cost V 4 bases and J 4 bases, with 15 bases left between them. The length of the CDR3 is 15 residues. The germline V gene encodes CDR1 LGHDT and CDR2 YNNKEL (reference sequence). The CDR3, as DNA: TGTGCCAGCAGCCCGCAGTTTGGTAGCTCAGATACGCAGTATTTT. Translated: CASSPQFGSSDTQYF.

The chain's CDR3 is CASSQQESGNQPQHF. CDR3 DNA: TGTGCCAGCAGTCAACAGGAATCAGGCAATCAGCCCCAGCATTTT. This chain joins TRBV6-5 and TRBJ1-5; D might be TRBD1 (5 bases). CDR3 size: 15 residues. Germline V CDR1 and CDR2: MNHEY, SVGAGI. V lost 5 bases and J lost 2, with 13 bases in between.

The chain links TRBV6-5 to TRBJ2-7; 8 bases align to TRBD2. After removal of 5 bases from V and 5 bases from J, the junction contained 11 bases not matched to a gene. The CDR3 sequence is 15 residues long. CDR1 and CDR2 from the germline V gene are MNHEY and SVGAGI. CDR3 amino acids: CASSRRTSLPDEQYF. The CDR3 region has the DNA TGTGCCAGCAGTCGCCGGACTAGCCTACCTGACGAGCAGTACTTC.

The J gene is TRBJ1-1, the V gene TRBV6-1, with a possible D match to TRBD1 (5 bases). This CDR3 is built from 14 residues. V lost 1 base to trimming and J lost 5 bases, with 11 bases between them. Germline CDR1 is MNHNS and CDR2 is SASEGT. DNA of the CDR3: TGTGCCAGCAGTGAAGTAAGGGGCCAGACTGAAGCTTTCTTT. This gives the protein CASSEVRGQTEAFF.

V is TRBV21-1 and J is TRBJ2-3; the DNA was not compared with TRBD2, the D call given in the table. TRBV21-1 is termed a pseudogene. The length of the CDR3 is 20 residues. The CDR3 loop reads CASSPICLAGGPAPTDTQYF. The CDR3 nucleotides are TGTGCCAGCAGCCCGATATGCTTAGCGGGAGGCCCCGCGCCCACAGATACGCAGTATTTT.

This chain joins TRBV7-2 and TRBJ2-1, with 10 bases matching TRBD2. The CDR3 covers 16 residues. Germline CDR1 is SGHTA and CDR2 is FQGNSA. Losses at the gene ends were 5 bases for V and 7 bases for J; bases not matched to a gene: 11. The CDR3 nucleotides read TGTGCCAGCAGCCCCACCCTAGCGGGAGATCGTAATGAGCAGTTCTTC. This sequence encodes CASSPTLAGDRNEQFF.

This rearrangement joins TRBV10-1 to TRBJ2-1; D tentatively fits TRBD1 or TRBD2 (5 bases each). This CDR3 is built from 13 residues. The V end was cut by 6 bases, the J end by 4 bases, with 10 bases between. The germline V gene has CDR1 WNHNN and CDR2 SYGVQD (reference sequence). CDR3 coding DNA: TGCGCCAGCAGCCCGGGACCTTACAATGAGCAGTTCTTC. Encoded protein: CASSPGPYNEQFF.

The chain employs TRBV5-1 and TRBJ2-1; D is unclear. V gave up 4 bases and J gave up 5 bases, with 13 bases separating them. CDR3 size: 14 residues. Germline V CDR1 and CDR2: SGHRS, YFSETQ. CDR3 sequence reads: CASSPRSSNNEQFF. CDR3 DNA sequence: TGCGCCAGCAGCCCAAGGAGCTCAAACAATGAGCAGTTCTTC.

The chain employs TRBV6-5 and TRBJ1-2; D not certain. Germline V lookup: CDR1 MNHEY, CDR2 SVGAGI. There are 13 residues in the CDR3. V was cut by 8 bases and J by 1 base, with 11 bases left in between. The CDR3 bases are TGTGCCAGCGGAGGCAGGAGTAACTATGGCTACACCTTC. It specifies CASGGRSNYGYTF.

This clone has only a few counts. The gene calls are TRBV30 and TRBJ1-2; no clear D gene. Looked up from germline, CDR1 is GTSNPN and CDR2 is SVGIG (reference sequence). V was cut by 4 bases and J by 7 bases, with 13 bases left in between. CDR3 length: 12 amino acids. The CDR3 protein is CAWKKQQGGYTF. In DNA form, the CDR3 reads TGTGCCTGGAAGAAACAGCAAGGTGGCTACACCTTC.

The rearrangement uses TRBV5-1 and TRBJ2-7; 15 bases align to TRBD2. The CDR3 extends over 16 amino acids. Trimming took 4 bases from V and 4 from J; bases not matched to a gene: 6. Germline V gives CDR1 SGHRS, CDR2 YFSETQ. This CDR3 reads CASSGGTSGRKYEQYF. In DNA, the CDR3 is TGCGCCAGCAGCGGCGGGACTAGCGGGAGGAAATACGAGCAGTACTTC.

This clone was counted a single time. V and J are TRBV5-4 and TRBJ2-7, with D hard to call. The CDR3 is 15 amino acids. The V end lost 4 bases, the J end lost 3 bases, and 17 bases lay between the germline ends. The germline V gene has CDR1 SGHNT and CDR2 YYREEE (reference sequence). CDR3 amino acids: CASSPQGRINYEQYF. DNA for the CDR3: TGTGCCAGCAGCCCGCAAGGTAGGATAAACTACGAGCAGTACTTC.

The CDR3 loop is CASSQATQGDGYTF. DNA of the CDR3: TGTGCCAGCAGCCAGGCTACTCAGGGGGATGGCTACACCTTC. V and J are TRBV3-1 (or the pseudogene TRBV3-2) and TRBJ1-2; TRBD1 agrees at 7 bases. Germline CDR1 LGHDT, CDR2 YNNKEL (reference sequence). The CDR3 runs to 14 residues. V lost 3 bases and J lost 6; bases outside the gene matches: 7.

The rearrangement joins TRBV7-7 to TRBJ2-1; 7 positions agree with TRBD2. Germline V gives CDR1 SSHAT, CDR2 FNYEAQ (reference sequence). J was trimmed by 4 bases and V by 5 bases; bases with no gene match: 8. This CDR3 spans 15 amino acids. CDR3: CASSPGVSGYNEQFF. The CDR3 coding sequence is TGTGCCAGCAGCCCGGGTGTTAGCGGGTACAATGAGCAGTTCTTC.

This rearrangement joins TRBV18 to TRBJ1-2; 7 bases line up with TRBD1. CDR3 size: 13 residues. V gave up 3 bases and J gave up 3 bases; unmatched junction bases: 1. Germline CDR1 and CDR2: KGHSH and LQKENI. CDR3 in amino acids: CASSPTGDYGYTF. The CDR3, as DNA: TGTGCCAGCTCACCCACAGGGGACTATGGCTACACCTTC.

The V gene is TRBV12-3 or TRBV12-4, the J gene TRBJ1-1; D not resolved. V lost 3 bases, J lost 4 bases, and 9 bases lay in between. The CDR3 sequence is 13 residues long. CDR3: CASSFGGFTEAFF. Here the CDR3 DNA reads TGTGCCAGCAGTTTCGGAGGGTTCACTGAAGCTTTCTTT.

This chain links TRBV10-2 with TRBJ2-7; the D gene is possibly TRBD2 (7 bases). Germline-derived CDR1 and CDR2 are WSHSY and SAAADI. The CDR3 is 16 amino acids. V was cut by 2 bases and J by 0 bases, with 14 bases left in between. The CDR3 protein is CASSEGGAQSSYEQYF. The CDR3 DNA reads TGCGCCAGCAGTGAGGGGGGGGCTCAGAGCTCCTACGAGCAGTACTTC.

This sequence joins TRBV14 and TRBJ1-3; 7 bases agree with TRBD1. Germline CDR1 is SGHDN and CDR2 is FVKESK. J was trimmed by 4 bases and V by 4 bases; bases with no gene match: 4. The CDR3 extends over 14 amino acids. This chain's CDR3 is CASSPRTGGNTIYF. The CDR3, as DNA: TGTGCCAGCAGCCCTCGGACAGGAGGAAACACCATATATTTT.

The chain carries TRBV14 and TRBJ2-7; tentatively, D is TRBD1 (5 bases). V lost 2 bases and J 9 bases, leaving 35 bases between the germline ends. CDR1 SGHDN and CDR2 FVKESK come from the germline V gene. This CDR3 has 20 residues. CDR3 coding DNA: TGTGCCAGCAGCCAATGGAGATCAGATGGTGCTAAGGGTATGGATAGGGGGCAGTACTTC. Amino acid sequence: CASSQWRSDGAKGMDRGQYF.